The 25 T cell receptor beta chains listed next were all sequenced from one sample in a study of blood T cell repertoires in COVID-19. This table comes from immunoSEQ multiplex PCR, and its TCRdb copy is limited to in-frame clones, with some not included. There are fewer than 40,000 clones in the sample; approximately 79% occur only once, and 23% lies in the top ten. Input material: peripheral blood. The receptors were gathered from a man between 70 and 80 years old with acute or convalescent COVID-19.

Concerning this clone: An end of the junction differs from the germline gene, which may be a read error. V is TRBV9 and J is TRBJ2-1; TRBD2 is a possible D gene (5 bases). The length of the CDR3 is 13 residues. The germline gives CDR1 SGDLS, CDR2 YYNGEE. The chain's CDR3 is CASSLASYNEQFF. The CDR3 DNA follows: TGTGCCAGCAGTCTAGCCTCCTATAATGAGCAGTTCTTC.

This chain joins TRBV4-3 and TRBJ2-7; TRBD1 agrees at 7 bases. V shed 4 bases and J 3 bases; nucleotides not matched to a gene: 6. The CDR3 totals 14 residues. From germline, CDR1 is LGHNA and CDR2 YSLEER. CDR3 coding DNA: TGCGCCAGCAGCCGGGGGACAGAGGGCTACGAGCAGTACTTC. It codes for CASSRGTEGYEQYF.

The CDR3 region has the DNA TGTGCCAGCAAGAGCAGGGACACTGAAGCTTTCTTT. Translating gives CASKSRDTEAFF. The chain couples TRBV12-3 or TRBV12-4 to TRBJ1-1; tentative D call: TRBD1 (5 bases). The V and J ends lost 7 bases and 3 bases respectively, with 9 bases between them. The CDR3 extends over 12 amino acids.

Only a few counts were recorded for this clone. The chain combines TRBV19 with TRBJ2-1; D might be TRBD1 (5 bases). The germline V and J ends were trimmed by 2 bases and 7 bases, with 12 bases remaining between them. Germline CDR1 reads LNHDA; CDR2 reads SQIVND (reference sequence). The CDR3 length is 14 residues. The CDR3: CASSIYRWDNEQFF. In DNA form, the CDR3 reads TGTGCCAGTAGTATATACAGGTGGGATAATGAGCAGTTCTTC.

The rearrangement links TRBV4-1 to TRBJ2-7; 8 bases are a match to TRBD2. Looked up from germline, CDR1 is MGHRA and CDR2 is YSYEKL. Germline trimming cut 1 base from V and 7 bases from J; bases unmatched to any gene: 12. The CDR3 has 16 amino acids. The CDR3 coding sequence is TGCGCCAGCAGCCAAGGGGTGGCGGGAGGCCCCCGGGAGCAGTACTTC. Encoded protein: CASSQGVAGGPREQYF.

This clone was found a few times. This sequence joins TRBV15 and TRBJ2-3; D unclear. The CDR3 has 12 amino acids. The germline V and J ends were trimmed by 5 bases and 6 bases, with 9 bases remaining between them. CDR1 and CDR2 from the germline V gene are LNHNV and YYDKDF (reference sequence). CDR3 bases: TGTGCCACCAGCTTGTCCGTTGATACGCAGTATTTT. Encoded protein: CATSLSVDTQYF.

The table lists this clone with a few counts. The chain employs TRBV7-3 and TRBJ2-2, with 10 bases aligning to TRBD1. CDR1 and CDR2 (germline): SGHTA, FQGTGA. The CDR3 is 17 amino acids. The V and J ends lost 4 bases and 6 bases, in that order; junction bases with no gene match: 11. The CDR3 spells CASSSALGQGQPGELFF. CDR3 coding DNA: TGTGCCAGCAGCTCGGCCCTGGGACAGGGGCAACCCGGGGAGCTGTTTTTT.

This clone came up a few times. This chain connects TRBV10-1 to TRBJ2-1; maybe TRBD2 (6 bases). The CDR3 spans 14 residues. Trimming took 3 bases from V and 2 from J, leaving 8 bases between them. Germline V gives CDR1 WNHNN, CDR2 SYGVQD (reference sequence). The CDR3 nucleotides are TGCGCCAGCAGTGATGCGGGACCCTACAATGAGCAGTTCTTC. It translates to CASSDAGPYNEQFF.

The genes are TRBV19 and TRBJ2-3, with 10 bases that match TRBD2. Germline V gene lookup returns CDR1 LNHDA and CDR2 SQIVND (reference sequence). V lost 4 bases to trimming and J lost 4 bases; unmatched junction nucleotides: 5. The CDR3 length is 15 residues. The CDR3 reads CASSRAGGRADTQYF. The CDR3 DNA reads TGTGCCAGTAGTAGAGCGGGAGGGCGTGCAGATACGCAGTATTTT.

The chain employs TRBV6-5 and TRBJ1-2, with D possibly matching TRBD1 (6 bases). Germline CDR1 and CDR2: MNHEY and SVGAGI. The CDR3 covers 14 residues. The V gene lost 6 bases and the J gene lost 4 bases, with 15 bases spanning the gap. CDR3 in amino acids: CASSLGGASYGYTF. For the CDR3, the DNA is TGTGCCAGCAGCCTAGGGGGGGCAAGCTATGGCTACACCTTC.

This clone was found a few times. This chain links TRBV6-4 with TRBJ1-2, with 7 nucleotides matching TRBD1. V shed 5 bases and J 4 bases; nucleotides not matched to a gene: 4. CDR3 length: 13 amino acids. Germline V gene data show CDR1 as MRHNA and CDR2 as SNTAGT. CDR3 nucleotide sequence: TGTGCCAGCAGTCCGGGACAGAGCTATGGCTACACCTTC. It yields the protein CASSPGQSYGYTF.

V usage is TRBV10-3 and J usage is TRBJ2-7; D unclear. CDR1 ENHRY and CDR2 SYGVKD come from the germline V gene. Trimming left V 3 bases short and J 1 base short, with 4 bases between. The CDR3 is made up of 12 amino acids. For the CDR3, the DNA is TGTGCCATCAGTGACCTTTCCTACGAGCAGTACTTC. Amino acid sequence: CAISDLSYEQYF.

The chain uses TRBV20-1 and TRBJ2-3, with 7 bases aligning to TRBD2. V was pared by 3 bases and J by 3 bases, with 6 bases of the junction left unmatched. This CDR3 has 14 amino acids. Germline V lookup: CDR1 DFQATT, CDR2 SNEGSKA (reference sequence). CDR3 in DNA: TGCAGTGCTAGTCCCGCGGGAGCAACAGATACGCAGTATTTT. It yields the protein CSASPAGATDTQYF.

V gene TRBV5-1 combines with J gene TRBJ2-1, with 7 bases matching TRBD1. The CDR3 length is 17 residues. CDR1 is SGHRS, CDR2 YFSETQ, per germline. Trimming cost V 3 bases and J 4 bases; bases outside gene matches: 13. This chain's CDR3 is CASSSPFTGVRYNEQFF. CDR3 DNA sequence: TGCGCCAGCAGCTCTCCTTTTACAGGGGTCAGGTACAATGAGCAGTTCTTC.

The chain links TRBV15 to TRBJ2-2, with D possibly being TRBD2 (6 bases). The V gene lost 1 base and the J gene lost 5 bases, with 26 bases spanning the gap. This CDR3 contains 20 residues. Germline V gene data show CDR1 as LNHNV and CDR2 as YYDKDF (reference sequence). The CDR3 bases are TGTGCCACCAGCAGAGGCGAACTACGGGGGTTCATCCAGCGGACCGGGGAGCTGTTTTTT. Protein: CATSRGELRGFIQRTGELFF.

The chain uses TRBV7-8 and TRBJ2-1; D gene unclear. Trimming removed 5 bases at V and 9 bases at J, with 11 bases between. Germline V CDR1 and CDR2: SGHVS, FQNEAQ. The CDR3 contains 12 residues. This chain's CDR3 is CASSPVVGEQFF. The CDR3 DNA reads as TGTGCCAGCAGCCCGGTAGTTGGTGAGCAGTTCTTC.

The CDR3 sequence is CASSPGTVSNEKLFF. CDR3 nucleotide sequence: TGCGCCAGCAGCCCCGGGACAGTGTCTAATGAAAAACTGTTTTTT. The chain couples TRBV4-1 to TRBJ1-4; 7 bases match TRBD1. The CDR3 has 15 amino acids. Germline V gene lookup returns CDR1 MGHRA and CDR2 YSYEKL. J was trimmed by 3 bases and V by 4 bases; bases with no gene match: 5.

This rearrangement joins TRBV19 to TRBJ2-7; D possibly corresponds to TRBD2 (7 bases). The V gene's germline CDR1 is LNHDA and CDR2 SQIVND (reference sequence). Trimming stripped 10 bases from V and 3 bases from J, with 25 bases between. The CDR3 is made up of 16 amino acids. The CDR3 loop reads CATASGAGAANYEQYF. CDR3 sequence (DNA): TGTGCCACGGCCTCAGGGGCGGGGGCGGCCAACTACGAGCAGTACTTC.

The chain employs TRBV28 and TRBJ1-2; D might be TRBD1 (5 bases). Germline CDR1 MDHEN, CDR2 SYDVKM. V was trimmed by 0 bases and J by 5 bases, leaving 7 bases between them. The CDR3 has 13 amino acids. The CDR3 nucleotides are TGTGCCAGCAGTTTATGGGGGGGTTATGGCTACACCTTC. Amino acid sequence: CASSLWGGYGYTF.

V usage is TRBV27 and J usage is TRBJ2-3; 11 nucleotides align to TRBD2. Per germline, CDR1 MNHEY and CDR2 SMNVEV (reference sequence). Losses at the gene ends were 5 bases for V and 0 bases for J; bases not matched to a gene: 4. This CDR3 contains 16 residues. The CDR3 region is CASSPRTSGSTDTQYF. The CDR3 bases are TGTGCCAGCAGTCCCCGGACTAGCGGGAGCACAGATACGCAGTATTTT.

J is TRBJ1-1 and V is TRBV5-5, with D tentatively TRBD1 (6 bases). The CDR3 covers 15 residues. V gave up 1 base and J gave up 5 bases, with 15 bases separating them. Germline V gene sequence: CDR1 SGHKS, CDR2 YYEKEE (reference sequence). CDR3 sequence reads: CASSLSGVVQTEAFF. The CDR3 DNA reads TGTGCCAGCAGCTTGTCAGGGGTAGTACAAACTGAAGCTTTCTTT.

The V and J genes are TRBV5-5 and TRBJ1-2; possibly TRBD1 for D (5 bases). The CDR3 extends over 15 amino acids. The germline V gene has CDR1 SGHKS and CDR2 YYEKEE (reference sequence). The V end lost 4 bases, the J end lost 8 bases, and 21 bases lay between the germline ends. CDR3 protein: CASSPARGALSGYTF. As DNA, the CDR3 is TGTGCCAGCAGCCCCGCGCGGGGCGCATTGTCCGGCTACACCTTC.

The chain couples TRBV10-3 to TRBJ2-5; 8 nucleotides agree with TRBD2. The germline CDR1 and CDR2 sequences are ENHRY and SYGVKD. This CDR3 has 15 residues. Trimming cost V 5 bases and J 4 bases; bases outside gene matches: 9. CDR3 DNA: TGTGCCATCAGTACTCCGGGGGGGAGTAGAGAGACCCAGTACTTC. It encodes CAISTPGGSRETQYF.

The genes are TRBV7-2 and TRBJ2-2; no reliable D call. Germline V gene lookup returns CDR1 SGHTA and CDR2 FQGNSA. Trimming pared 1 base from V and 4 bases from J, leaving 7 bases between. CDR3 length: 14 residues. DNA of the CDR3: TGTGCCAGCAGCTTAGGTCAGTCCACCGGGGAGCTGTTTTTT. Protein: CASSLGQSTGELFF.

The chain joins TRBV6-6 to TRBJ2-3, with TRBD2 identical over 9 bases. The V and J ends lost 2 bases and 1 base, in that order; junction bases with no gene match: 4. The germline gives CDR1 MNHNY, CDR2 SVGAGI (reference sequence). There are 16 residues in the CDR3. The CDR3 coding sequence is TGTGCCAGCAGTTACCAGACTAGCGGAGGCACAGATACGCAGTATTTT. Amino acid sequence: CASSYQTSGGTDTQYF.